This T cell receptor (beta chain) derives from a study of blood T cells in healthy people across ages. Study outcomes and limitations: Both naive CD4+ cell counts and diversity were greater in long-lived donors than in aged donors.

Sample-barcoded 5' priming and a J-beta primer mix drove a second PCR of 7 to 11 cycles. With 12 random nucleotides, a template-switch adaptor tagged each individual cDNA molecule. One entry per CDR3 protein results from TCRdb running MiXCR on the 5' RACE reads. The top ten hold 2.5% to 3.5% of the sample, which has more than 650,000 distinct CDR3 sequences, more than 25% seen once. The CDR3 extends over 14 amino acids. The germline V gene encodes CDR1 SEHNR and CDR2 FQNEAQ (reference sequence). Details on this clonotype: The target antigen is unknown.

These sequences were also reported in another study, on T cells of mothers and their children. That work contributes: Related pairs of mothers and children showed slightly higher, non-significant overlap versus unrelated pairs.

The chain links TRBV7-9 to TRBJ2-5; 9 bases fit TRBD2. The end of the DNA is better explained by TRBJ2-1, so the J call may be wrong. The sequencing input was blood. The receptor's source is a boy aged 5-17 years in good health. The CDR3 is CASSLSGGHNEQFF. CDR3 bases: TGTGCCAGCAGCCTGAGCGGGGGGCACAATGAGCAGTTCTTC.